This T cell receptor beta chain was recorded in a study of cytomegalovirus exposure and HLA in healthy donors. Study-wide results and limits: Available immune exposure information covered CMV serostatus only. Most of the TCR beta V segments (in an earlier analysis) were productive either about 87% or about 30% of the time. Most TCR sequences proved rare, with some public TCRs found in many donors. TCR beta sequences reportedly predicted most subjects' HLA-A and HLA-B alleles accurately.

A multiplex PCR was run with 60 Vbeta primers and 13 Jbeta primers. Sequenced by immunoSEQ multiplex PCR; TCRdb stores in-frame clones only, minus some. This sample has 95,000 to 150,000 clones, with roughly 76% found just once. With respect to this clone: Its specificity is unknown.

Germline V CDR1 and CDR2: MNHNY, SVGAGI (reference sequence). This CDR3 spans 15 amino acids. V lost 2 bases to trimming and J lost 1 base, with 11 bases between them. Input material: PBMCs. This clonotype was sampled from a young man in good health and CMV-seronegative. This rearrangement joins TRBV6-6 to TRBJ1-2, with TRBD1 as a possible D gene (5 bases). CDR3 loop: CASSYAEGLNYGYTF. CDR3 bases: TGTGCCAGCAGTTACGCGGAGGGACTTAACTATGGCTACACCTTC.